The 6 T cell receptor beta chains below were found in one sample sequenced in a study of T-cell reconstitution after alpha-beta-depleted transplantation in children. Unique molecular identifiers were incorporated during preparation of the TCRbeta library. From the PCR reads, TCRdb called clonotypes with MiXCR, one entry per CDR3 protein. Of approximately 430,000 distinct CDR3 sequences in the sample, around 15% were seen once. This material consisted of PBMCs, mostly from graft donor cells, taken 360 days after TCRalphabeta/CD19-depleted stem cell transplant. Receptor source: a boy less than two years old who had a stem cell transplant for Wiskott-Aldrich syndrome, so the T cells may come from the graft donor.

The rearrangement links TRBV5-1 to TRBJ2-1; D perhaps matches TRBD1 (5 bases). CDR3 length: 14 residues. V was shortened by 4 bases and J by 5 bases, with 13 bases between the two germline ends. Germline V gene lookup returns CDR1 SGHRS and CDR2 YFSETQ. CDR3 in DNA: TGCGCCAGCAGCCAACGACTGGGGCACAATGAGCAGTTCTTC. Translation gives CASSQRLGHNEQFF.

The sample holds many counts of this clonotype. The chain has TRBV20-1 and TRBJ2-1, with 7 bases matching TRBD1. The CDR3 contains 15 residues. The V and J ends lost 5 bases and 3 bases, in that order; junction bases with no gene match: 10. From germline, CDR1 is DFQATT and CDR2 SNEGSKA (reference sequence). The CDR3 is CSALTGQVNYNEQFF. As DNA, the CDR3 is TGCAGTGCTCTGACAGGGCAGGTGAACTACAATGAGCAGTTCTTC.

This clonotype was detected only a few times. The chain employs TRBV7-9 and TRBJ2-3, with D tentatively TRBD2 (6 bases). Trimming removed 2 bases at V and 1 base at J, with 10 bases between. The CDR3 runs to 15 residues. Germline CDR1 is SEHNR and CDR2 is FQNEAQ (reference sequence). CDR3 sequence (DNA): TGTGCCAGCAGCTTATTCCCGGGAGGCACAGATACGCAGTATTTT. Residues: CASSLFPGGTDTQYF.

This clonotype was counted between two and nine times. The chain joins TRBV11-3 to TRBJ2-7; TRBD1 or TRBD2 may be the D gene (5 bases each). CDR1 and CDR2 from the germline V gene are SGHNT and YENEEA. Trimming shortened V by 3 bases and J by 10 bases, and 16 bases separated the two germline ends. This CDR3 contains 13 residues. The CDR3 DNA reads TGTGCCAGCAGCTTGGGGGATCTCGGGGCTCAGTACTTC. It specifies CASSLGDLGAQYF.

This clonotype was picked up a small number of times. The CDR3 sequence: CSVQSGTDTQYF. The CDR3 nucleotides are TGCAGCGTCCAAAGCGGCACAGATACGCAGTATTTT. The V and J genes are TRBV29-1 and TRBJ2-3; no clear D. Germline CDR1 and CDR2: SQVTM and ANQGSEA. CDR3 size: 12 residues. The V end lost 6 bases, the J end lost 1 base, and 8 bases lay between the germline ends.

This chain joins TRBV12-3 or TRBV12-4 and TRBJ2-3; D not certain. This CDR3 spans 13 amino acids. Trimming left V 3 bases short and J 3 bases short, with 7 bases between. Here the CDR3 DNA reads TGTGCCAGCAGTTTTAGGCCGACAGATACGCAGTATTTT. It translates to CASSFRPTDTQYF.